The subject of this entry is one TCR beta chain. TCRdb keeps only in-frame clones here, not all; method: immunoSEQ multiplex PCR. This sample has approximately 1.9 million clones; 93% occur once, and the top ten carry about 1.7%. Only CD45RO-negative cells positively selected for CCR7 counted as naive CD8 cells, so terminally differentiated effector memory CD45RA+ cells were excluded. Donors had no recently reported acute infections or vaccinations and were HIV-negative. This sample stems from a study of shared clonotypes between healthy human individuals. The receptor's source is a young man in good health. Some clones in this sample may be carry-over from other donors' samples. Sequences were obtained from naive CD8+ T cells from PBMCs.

CDR3 sequence reads: CATWGWDNRGRDTEAFF. CDR3 in DNA: TGTGCCACCTGGGGCTGGGACAACAGGGGGAGGGACACTGAAGCTTTCTTT. This chain joins TRBV28 and TRBJ1-1, with 8 bases lining up with TRBD1. J was trimmed by 3 bases and V by 10 bases; bases with no gene match: 19. The CDR3 runs to 17 residues. CDR1 is MDHEN, CDR2 SYDVKM, per germline.